The T cell receptor beta chain under discussion was sequenced for a study of STAT5B mutations in CD4+ large granular lymphocyte leukemia. Repertoires were generated with immunoSEQ multiplex PCR, while TCRdb's copy carries only in-frame clones and drops some. The table has about 40,000 clones, 81% seen once; the top ten hold approximately 3.8%. V was pared by 6 bases and J by 12 bases, with 15 bases of the junction left unmatched. The CDR3 loop spans 16 amino acids. CDR1 is SEHNR, CDR2 FQNEAQ, per germline (reference sequence). The specimen was CD4+ T cells from blood buffy coats. The sequence came from a human donor in good health. The chain carries TRBV7-9 and TRBJ2-1, with 12 bases matching TRBD1. The CDR3 reads CASSLSSGQGAVGQFF. CDR3 DNA sequence: TGTGCCAGCAGTTTATCCTCGGGACAGGGGGCTGTAGGGCAGTTCTTC.